Following are 9 T cell receptor beta chains from one sample sequenced in a study of shared clonotypes between healthy human individuals. Using immunoSEQ multiplex PCR, the repertoire was profiled, and TCRdb retains in-frame clones only, with some absent. The data show fewer than 550,000 clones, around 79% seen once. The source material was PBMCs. The receptors were gathered from a woman in her 40s in good health. Some clones in this sample may be carry-over from other donors' samples.

The chain couples TRBV19 to TRBJ2-7, with D perhaps TRBD2 (5 bases). The germline V gene encodes CDR1 LNHDA and CDR2 SQIVND (reference sequence). V was cut by 3 bases and J by 2 bases, with 11 bases left in between. The CDR3 runs to 14 residues. The CDR3 loop reads CASSIPGLTYEQYF. CDR3 nucleotides: TGTGCCAGTAGTATCCCCGGACTCACCTACGAGCAGTACTTC.

V gene TRBV30 combines with J gene TRBJ2-7; D is uncertain. Germline CDR1 reads GTSNPN; CDR2 reads SVGIG (reference sequence). The CDR3 contains 13 residues. Trimming left V 4 bases short and J 2 bases short, with 12 bases between. CDR3: CAWKGKGTYEQYF. CDR3 DNA sequence: TGTGCCTGGAAGGGAAAGGGTACCTACGAGCAGTACTTC.

V is TRBV9 and J is TRBJ1-2, with 8 nucleotides matching TRBD1. With V trimmed by 4 bases and J by 6 bases, 8 bases remained unmatched. The CDR3 sequence is 14 residues long. Germline V gene sequence: CDR1 SGDLS, CDR2 YYNGEE. The CDR3 is CASSRTGSSDGYTF. As DNA, the CDR3 is TGTGCCAGCAGCCGGACAGGGTCTTCGGATGGCTACACCTTC.

This clone was recorded many times. V is TRBV30 and J is TRBJ2-1; possibly TRBD1 for D (6 bases). CDR3 length: 13 residues. V lost 4 bases, J lost 1 base, and 8 bases lay in between. CDR1 and CDR2 (germline): GTSNPN, SVGIG (reference sequence). CDR3 loop: CAWNTGSYNEQFF. In nucleotides, the CDR3 is TGTGCCTGGAATACAGGGTCCTACAATGAGCAGTTCTTC.

This clone came up once. The chain couples TRBV10-3 to TRBJ2-3, with D possibly called TRBD1 or TRBD2 (5 bases each). The V gene lost 4 bases and the J gene lost 0 bases, with 11 bases spanning the gap. CDR3 length: 15 residues. In germline, CDR1 is ENHRY, CDR2 SYGVKD. The CDR3: CAISAGTPSTDTQYF. DNA for the CDR3: TGTGCCATCAGTGCCGGGACCCCGAGCACAGATACGCAGTATTTT.

The rearrangement links TRBV5-6 to TRBJ2-7, with 8 bases aligning to TRBD2. The CDR3 sequence is 19 residues long. V shed 4 bases and J 2 bases; nucleotides not matched to a gene: 20. The germline gives CDR1 SGHDT, CDR2 YYEEEE. This CDR3 reads CASSPNFGTTSETPYEQYF. In nucleotides, the CDR3 is TGTGCCAGCAGCCCAAATTTTGGGACGACTAGCGAGACCCCCTACGAGCAGTACTTC.

This clone showed up just once. The chain joins TRBV7-2 to TRBJ2-1; D may be TRBD1 (9 bases). Trimming took 2 bases from V and 7 from J, leaving 18 bases between them. The CDR3 loop spans 16 amino acids. The V gene's germline CDR1 is SGHTA and CDR2 FQGNSA. The CDR3 reads CASSLSGTGTRNEQFF. CDR3 nucleotides: TGTGCCAGCAGCTTAAGTGGGACAGGGACTAGAAATGAGCAGTTCTTC.

The chain has TRBV19 and TRBJ1-1; 8 bases map to TRBD1. The length of the CDR3 is 16 residues. CDR1 and CDR2 (germline): LNHDA, SQIVND (reference sequence). V shed 3 bases and J 4 bases; nucleotides not matched to a gene: 10. The CDR3: CASSIGDRPRSTEAFF. The CDR3 nucleotides read TGTGCCAGTAGTATCGGGGACAGGCCGAGGAGCACTGAAGCTTTCTTT.

The CDR3 DNA reads TGTGCCAGCAGCTCGAGGTTGGTCGTCGGAAAAAGGGAGACCCAGTACTTC. Amino acid sequence: CASSSRLVVGKRETQYF. The chain uses TRBV7-8 and TRBJ2-5; D gene uncertain. The germline gives CDR1 SGHVS, CDR2 FQNEAQ. Trimming removed 4 bases from V and 5 bases from J, with 23 bases in between. CDR3 size: 17 residues.